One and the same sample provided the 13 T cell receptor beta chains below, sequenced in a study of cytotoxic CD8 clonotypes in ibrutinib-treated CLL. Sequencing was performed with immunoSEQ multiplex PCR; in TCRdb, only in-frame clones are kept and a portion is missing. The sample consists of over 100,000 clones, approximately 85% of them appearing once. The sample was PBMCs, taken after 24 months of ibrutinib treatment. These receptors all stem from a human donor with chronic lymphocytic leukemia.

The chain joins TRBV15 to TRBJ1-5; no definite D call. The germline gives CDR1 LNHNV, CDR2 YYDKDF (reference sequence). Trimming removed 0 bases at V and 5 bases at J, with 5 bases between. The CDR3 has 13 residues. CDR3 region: CATSRDRHQPQHF. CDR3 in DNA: TGTGCCACCAGCAGAGATCGACATCAGCCCCAGCATTTT.

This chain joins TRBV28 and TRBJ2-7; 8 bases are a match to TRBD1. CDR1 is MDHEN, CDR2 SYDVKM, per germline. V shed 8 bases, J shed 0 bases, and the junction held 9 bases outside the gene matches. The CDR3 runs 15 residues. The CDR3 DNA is TGTGCCAGCTGCTCGTGGACAGGGTCCTCCTACGAGCAGTACTTC. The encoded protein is CASCSWTGSSYEQYF.

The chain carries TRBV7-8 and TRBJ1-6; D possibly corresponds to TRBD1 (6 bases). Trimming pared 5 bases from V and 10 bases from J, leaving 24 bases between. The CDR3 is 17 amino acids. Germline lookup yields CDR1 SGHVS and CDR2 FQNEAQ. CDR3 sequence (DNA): TGTGCCAGCAGCCCCCGAACCGGGACAAGGACCAACTCACCCCTCCACTTT. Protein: CASSPRTGTRTNSPLHF.

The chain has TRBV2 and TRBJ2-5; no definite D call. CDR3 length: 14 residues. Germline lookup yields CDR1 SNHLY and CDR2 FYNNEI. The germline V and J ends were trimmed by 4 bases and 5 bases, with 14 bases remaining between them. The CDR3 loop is CASSADAHGETQYF. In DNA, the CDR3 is TGTGCCAGCAGTGCTGACGCCCACGGGGAGACCCAGTACTTC.

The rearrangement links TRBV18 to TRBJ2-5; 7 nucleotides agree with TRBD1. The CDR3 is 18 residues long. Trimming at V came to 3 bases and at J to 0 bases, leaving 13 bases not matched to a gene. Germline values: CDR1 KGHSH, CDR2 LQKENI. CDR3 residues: CASSPFPSGQTNQETQYF. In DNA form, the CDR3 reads TGTGCCAGCTCACCGTTCCCTTCGGGACAGACAAACCAAGAGACCCAGTACTTC.

CDR3 nucleotides: TGTGCCAGCAGTTATAGCGGGAGGACCTACAATGAGCAGTTCTTC. It translates to CASSYSGRTYNEQFF. V and J are TRBV6-5 and TRBJ2-1, with 10 bases fitting TRBD2. In germline, CDR1 is MNHEY, CDR2 SVGAGI. V shed 3 bases and J 2 bases; nucleotides not matched to a gene: 1. The CDR3 length is 15 residues.

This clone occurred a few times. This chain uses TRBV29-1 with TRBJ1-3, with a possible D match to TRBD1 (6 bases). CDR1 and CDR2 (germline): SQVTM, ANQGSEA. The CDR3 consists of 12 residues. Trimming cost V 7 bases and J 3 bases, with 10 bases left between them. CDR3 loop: CSGRGYGNTIYF. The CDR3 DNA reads TGCAGCGGCAGGGGCTATGGAAACACCATATATTTT.

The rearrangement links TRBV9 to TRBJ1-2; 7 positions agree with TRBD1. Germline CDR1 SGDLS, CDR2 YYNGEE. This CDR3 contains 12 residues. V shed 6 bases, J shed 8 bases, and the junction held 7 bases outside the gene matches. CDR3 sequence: CASKGGARGYTF. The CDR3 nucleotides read TGTGCCAGCAAAGGGGGCGCGAGGGGCTACACCTTC.

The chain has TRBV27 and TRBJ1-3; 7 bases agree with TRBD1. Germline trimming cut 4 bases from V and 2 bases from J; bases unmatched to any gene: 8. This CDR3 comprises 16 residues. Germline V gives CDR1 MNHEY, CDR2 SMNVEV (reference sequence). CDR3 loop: CASSSTTGLAGNTIYF. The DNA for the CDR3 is TGTGCCAGCAGTTCCACGACAGGGTTGGCTGGAAACACCATATATTTT.

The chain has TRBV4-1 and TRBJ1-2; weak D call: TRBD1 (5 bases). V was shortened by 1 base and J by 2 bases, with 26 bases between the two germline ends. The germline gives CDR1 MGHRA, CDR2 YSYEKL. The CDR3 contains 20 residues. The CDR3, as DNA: TGCGCCAGCAGCCAAGGGGGGAGTCGGGGCGAGGACCCCCGCAACTATGGCTACACCTTC. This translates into CASSQGGSRGEDPRNYGYTF.

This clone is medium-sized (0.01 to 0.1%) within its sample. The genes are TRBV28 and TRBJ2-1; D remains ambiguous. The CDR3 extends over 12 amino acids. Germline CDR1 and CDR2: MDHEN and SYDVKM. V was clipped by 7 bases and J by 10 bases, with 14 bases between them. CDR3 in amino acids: CASTPNGREQFF. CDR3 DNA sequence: TGTGCCAGCACCCCTAATGGCCGGGAGCAGTTCTTC.

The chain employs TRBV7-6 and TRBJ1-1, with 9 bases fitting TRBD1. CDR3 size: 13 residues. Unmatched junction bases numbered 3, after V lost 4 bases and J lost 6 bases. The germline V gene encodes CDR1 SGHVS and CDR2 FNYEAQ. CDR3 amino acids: CASSWDRASEAFF. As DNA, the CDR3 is TGTGCCAGCAGCTGGGACAGGGCGTCTGAAGCTTTCTTT.

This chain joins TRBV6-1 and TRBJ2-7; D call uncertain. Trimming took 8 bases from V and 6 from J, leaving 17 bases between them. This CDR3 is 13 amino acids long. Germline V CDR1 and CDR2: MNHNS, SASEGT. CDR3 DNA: TGTGCCAGCTCCATTGGGGTTTCCAGCGAGCAGTACTTC. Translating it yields CASSIGVSSEQYF.